The clone carrying this TCR beta chain was seen only a few times. The record originates from a study of T-cell memory formation after mild COVID-19. The CDR3 has 12 residues. The ends were cut back, 4 bases at V and 8 bases at J, with 12 bases in the middle. The germline V gene has CDR1 SGHRS and CDR2 YFSETQ. TCRdb reanalysed the 5' RACE reads using MiXCR and keeps one entry per CDR3 protein. The repertoire holds about 560,000 distinct CDR3 sequences, with 15% to 20% as singletons. The sequence was collected from an adult woman who had mild COVID-19 (a few samples of this study predate the infection). Cell type and time point are not known. The gene calls are TRBV5-1 and TRBJ1-1; D might be TRBD1 (6 bases). Sequencing was done on a sample of PBMCs or a T cell subset sorted from them (not recorded which). CDR3 in amino acids: CASSRAGAEAFF. The CDR3 coding sequence is TGCGCCAGCAGCAGGGCGGGGGCCGAAGCTTTCTTT.